These T cell receptor beta chains were read from a single sample in a study of cytomegalovirus exposure and HLA in healthy donors. Sequenced by immunoSEQ multiplex PCR; TCRdb stores in-frame clones only, minus some. The sample consists of around 180,000 clones, 75% to 85% of them appearing once. Sequencing was carried out using PBMCs. The receptors derive from a young man in good health and CMV-seropositive. The CDR3 runs from the conserved cysteine through the conserved F or W. A D gene is named only where the DNA matches it firmly. Not all rows give a size; the values are once, few, many and, for expanded clones, a class.

TGCAGCGCCGTAATAGCGGGAGGGCCGGGCAATGAGCAGTTCTTC	CSAVIAGGPGNEQFF	TRBV29-1	TRBJ2-1	TRBD2	-
TGTGCCAGCAGCTTAGCGGGGACTAGCATAAACGAGCAGTACTTC	CASSLAGTSINEQYF	TRBV7-2	TRBJ2-7	TRBD2	-
TGTGCCAGCGCCAACCGGGGGATTGGAGGAGAGAACACTGAAGCTTTCTTT	CASANRGIGGENTEAFF	TRBV11-3	TRBJ1-1	-	-
TGCGCCAGCAGCTTGGAGAGAGCTGGAAACACCATATATTTT	CASSLERAGNTIYF	TRBV5-1	TRBJ1-3	-	-
TGTGCCAGCAGCGTCTGGCGGGGGGAGGCCTACGAGCAGTACTTC	CASSVWRGEAYEQYF	TRBV7-9	TRBJ2-7	TRBD2	-
TGTGCCAGCAGTTTTCAAAATGAGCAGTTCTTC	CASSFQNEQFF	TRBV28	TRBJ2-1	-	few
TGTGCCAGCAGCTTGCAGAGCACAGATACGCAGTATTTT	CASSLQSTDTQYF	TRBV7-3	TRBJ2-3	-	-
TGCGCCAGCAGTGGGGTACAGGGCGAGACCCAGTACTTC	CASSGVQGETQYF	TRBV10-1	TRBJ2-5	-	-
TGTGCCAGCACTCAGACCCGGGACATCTATAATTCACCCCTCCACTTT	CASTQTRDIYNSPLHF	TRBV7-9	TRBJ1-6	-	-
TGCGCCAGCAGCCCCCTAGCGGGAGACACCGGGGAGCTGTTTTTT	CASSPLAGDTGELFF	TRBV5-1	TRBJ2-2	TRBD2	-
TGTGCCAGCTCACCACTTTTGGAGCAGCAAGAGACCCAGTACTTC	CASSPLLEQQETQYF	TRBV18	TRBJ2-5	-	once
TGCAGCGTTGTTCGTCAGGGAGGGGGGGACACTGAAGCTTTCTTT	CSVVRQGGGDTEAFF	TRBV29-1	TRBJ1-1	-	-
TGCGCCAGCAGCTTCCGTCCGGGACAGGGGAAGGATACGCAGTATTTT	CASSFRPGQGKDTQYF	TRBV5-1	TRBJ2-3	TRBD1	-
TGCGCCAGCAGCCACCAGAAGGGGAGGGTTAGTACCGGGGAGCTGTTTTTT	CASSHQKGRVSTGELFF	TRBV4-3	TRBJ2-2	TRBD2	-
TGTGCCAGCTCACCATGGGAGGATTCCTACGAGCAGTACTTC	CASSPWEDSYEQYF	TRBV18	TRBJ2-7	-	-
TGTGCCAGCAGCCCAGCGGTTGGGACTGGGGCCAACGTCCTGACTTTC	CASSPAVGTGANVLTF	TRBV13	TRBJ2-6	-	-
TGTGCCAGCAGTTCGAAGGCCCCGGGACTTGACTACGAGCAGTACTTC	CASSSKAPGLDYEQYF	TRBV27	TRBJ2-7	-	once
TGTGCCAGCAGTTATACATTGAACACTGAAGCTTTCTTT	CASSYTLNTEAFF	TRBV6-5	TRBJ1-1	-	-
TGTGCCAGCAGTCCCGGACTAGCGGGAGCCTACGAGCAGTACTTC	CASSPGLAGAYEQYF	TRBV28	TRBJ2-7	TRBD2	-
TGTGCCAGCAGCTTAGAAGGGGAAACTGAAGCTTTCTTT	CASSLEGETEAFF	TRBV11-3	TRBJ1-1	-	-
TGCGCCAGCAGCCCAACACAGGGATCCGGGGCCAACGTCCTGACTTTC	CASSPTQGSGANVLTF	TRBV4-3	TRBJ2-6	-	-
TGCGCCAGCAGTGTAGCCGGGGAGACCCAGTACTTC	CASSVAGETQYF	TRBV10-2	TRBJ2-5	-	few
TGTGCCAGCACGACACGTAGCGGTTGGGGCACCGGGGAGCTGTTTTTT	CASTTRSGWGTGELFF	TRBV9	TRBJ2-2	-	-
TGTGCCAGCAGTTACCCCCGACAGGGGGACGACAATGAGCAGTTCTTC	CASSYPRQGDDNEQFF	TRBV6-7	TRBJ2-1	TRBD1	-
TGTGCCAGCAGCGTAGAGTCTAGCGGGTACAATGAGCAGTTCTTC	CASSVESSGYNEQFF	TRBV9	TRBJ2-1	TRBD2	few
TGCGCCAGCAGCCAAGAATCCCGGGGGGAAGGGGATACGCAGTATTTT	CASSQESRGEGDTQYF	TRBV4-1	TRBJ2-3	TRBD2	-
TGTGCCAGCAGTCACAGGGGGAGGGAAGGCTACACCTTC	CASSHRGREGYTF	TRBV27	TRBJ1-2	TRBD1	-
TGCGCCAGCAGTGCGGGTGTTTCTGGAAACACCATATATTTT	CASSAGVSGNTIYF	TRBV10-2	TRBJ1-3	-	-
TGTGCCAGCAGCTTGAGGACTCGCAGATCCCAAGAGGCCCAGTACTTC	CASSLRTRRSQEAQYF	TRBV7-7	TRBJ2-5	-	-
TGTGCCAGCAGCCCCCGACTGGACAGGGGTGTCTATGGCTACACCTTC	CASSPRLDRGVYGYTF	TRBV13	TRBJ1-2	TRBD1	-
TGCGCCAGCAGTGTCGAAATAGCCCTCGAGCAGTACTTC	CASSVEIALEQYF	TRBV10-2	TRBJ2-7	-	few
TGTGCCAGCAGCGTATCGGGCGGGGGGGCGTATGAGCAGTTCTTC	CASSVSGGGAYEQFF	TRBV9	TRBJ2-1	TRBD2	-
TGTGCCAGCAGCTTTCTCAGGGAGGATGAGCAGTTCTTC	CASSFLREDEQFF	TRBV7-9	TRBJ2-1	-	-
TGTGCCAGCAGCAAACTAGGGGGGGAGTTCTTC	CASSKLGGEFF	TRBV2	TRBJ2-1	-	-
TGTGCCAGCAGCTTAGCTTTTGAGCGGACTGAAGCTTTCTTT	CASSLAFERTEAFF	TRBV11-2	TRBJ1-1	-	-
TGTGCCAGCAGTGCACAGGGGACAGGGGTCCCCCAGTACTTC	CASSAQGTGVPQYF	TRBV27	TRBJ2-5	TRBD1	-
TGTGCCAGCAGTCCAACGACAGGGATCCCAGATACGCAGTATTTT	CASSPTTGIPDTQYF	TRBV27	TRBJ2-3	TRBD1	-
TGTGCCAGCAGTTTGGTTGGAGACTCCTACAATGAGCAGTTCTTC	CASSLVGDSYNEQFF	TRBV27	TRBJ2-1	-	-